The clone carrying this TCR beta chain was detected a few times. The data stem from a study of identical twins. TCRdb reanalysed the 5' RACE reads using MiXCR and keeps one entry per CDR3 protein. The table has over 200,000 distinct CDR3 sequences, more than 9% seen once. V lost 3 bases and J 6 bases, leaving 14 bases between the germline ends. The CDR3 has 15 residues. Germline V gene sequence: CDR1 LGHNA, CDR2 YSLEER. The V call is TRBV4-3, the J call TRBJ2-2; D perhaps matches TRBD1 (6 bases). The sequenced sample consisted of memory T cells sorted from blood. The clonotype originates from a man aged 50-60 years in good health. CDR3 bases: TGCGCCAGCAGCCATTCTAGGGGGTATTCCGGGGAGCTGTTTTTT. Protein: CASSHSRGYSGELFF.